This TCR beta chain is from a study of vaccination and CD4 T cells after COVID-19. As regards this clonotype: What it binds is not known.

Treatment denoted: approximately 9-day PBMC culture with coronavirus spike peptide pools or control peptides (ViraFEST assay). Sequencing of cultured CD4+ T cell DNA used the Oncomine TCR Beta short-read assay. A single record per CDR3 protein comes from TCRdb applying MiXCR to the PCR reads. Found here are fewer than 9,500 distinct CDR3 sequences, roughly 56% of them singletons; the top ten hold approximately 47%. Study-wide results and limits: Investigators enrolled relatively few convalescent patients and included no early post-infection timepoints. Convalescent patients gained a median approximately 88% of their reactive clones only post-vaccination.

This CDR3 contains 13 residues. V lost 3 bases to trimming and J lost 5 bases, with 11 bases between them. The germline gives CDR1 GTSNPN, CDR2 SVGIG (reference sequence). The sequenced sample consisted of CD4+ T cells from blood, cultured in vitro. The chain has TRBV30 and TRBJ1-5; D unclear. This receptor was identified in a human donor who had recovered from COVID-19. The CDR3, as DNA: TGTGCCTGGAGCACGGACCGGGATCAGCCCCAGCATTTT. It is translated as CAWSTDRDQPQHF.